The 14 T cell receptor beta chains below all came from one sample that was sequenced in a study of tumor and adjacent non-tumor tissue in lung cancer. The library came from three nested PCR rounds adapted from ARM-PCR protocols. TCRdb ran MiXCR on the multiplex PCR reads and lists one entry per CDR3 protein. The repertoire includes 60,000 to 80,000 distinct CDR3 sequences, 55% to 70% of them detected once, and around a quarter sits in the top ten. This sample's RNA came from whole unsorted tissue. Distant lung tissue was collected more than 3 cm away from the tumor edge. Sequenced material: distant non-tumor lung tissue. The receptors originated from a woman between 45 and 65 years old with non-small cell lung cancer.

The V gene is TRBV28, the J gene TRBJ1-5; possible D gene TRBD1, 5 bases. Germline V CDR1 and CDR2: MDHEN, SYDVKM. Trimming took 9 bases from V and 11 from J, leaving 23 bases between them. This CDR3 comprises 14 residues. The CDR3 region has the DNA TGTGCCAGTAGCGGTGGAGGGACGAGTCAATCCCAGCATTTT. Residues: CASSGGGTSQSQHF.

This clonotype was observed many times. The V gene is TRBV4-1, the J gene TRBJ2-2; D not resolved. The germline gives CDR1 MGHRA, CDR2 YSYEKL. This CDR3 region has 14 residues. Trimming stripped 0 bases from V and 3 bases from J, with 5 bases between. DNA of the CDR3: TGCGCCAGCAGCCAAGAAGGGTACACCGGGGAGCTGTTTTTT. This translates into CASSQEGYTGELFF.

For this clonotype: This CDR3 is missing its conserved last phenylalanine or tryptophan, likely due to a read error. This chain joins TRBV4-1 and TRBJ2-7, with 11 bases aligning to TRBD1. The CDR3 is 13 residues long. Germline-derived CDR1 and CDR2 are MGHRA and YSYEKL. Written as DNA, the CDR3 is TGCACCAGCAGCCGGGACAGGGGGGTTGAGCAGTACATC. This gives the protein CTSSRDRGVEQYI.

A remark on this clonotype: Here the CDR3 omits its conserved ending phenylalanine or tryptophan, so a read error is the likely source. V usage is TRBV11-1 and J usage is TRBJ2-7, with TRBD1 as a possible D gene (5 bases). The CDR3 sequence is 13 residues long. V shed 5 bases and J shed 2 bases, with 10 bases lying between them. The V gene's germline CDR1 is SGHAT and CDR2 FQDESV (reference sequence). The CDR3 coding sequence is TGTGCCAGCAGCGCTGACAGTACCTACGAGCAGTACTTG. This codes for CASSADSTYEQYL.

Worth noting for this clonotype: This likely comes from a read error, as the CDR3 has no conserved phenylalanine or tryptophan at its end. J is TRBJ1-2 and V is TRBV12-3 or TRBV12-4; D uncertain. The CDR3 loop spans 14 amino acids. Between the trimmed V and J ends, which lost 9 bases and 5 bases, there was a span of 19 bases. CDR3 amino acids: CASSMQERGYGYTL. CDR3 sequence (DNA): TGTGCCAGTAGTATGCAGGAGCGTGGATATGGCTACACCCTC.

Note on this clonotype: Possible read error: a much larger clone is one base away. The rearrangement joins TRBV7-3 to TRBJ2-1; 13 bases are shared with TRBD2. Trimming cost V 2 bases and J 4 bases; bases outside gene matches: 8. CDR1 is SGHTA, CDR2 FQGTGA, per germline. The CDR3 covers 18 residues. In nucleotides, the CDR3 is TGTGCCAGCAGCTTATCCGAGACTAGCGGGAGGTCTTACAATGAGCAGTTCTTC. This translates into CASSLSETSGRSYNEQFF.

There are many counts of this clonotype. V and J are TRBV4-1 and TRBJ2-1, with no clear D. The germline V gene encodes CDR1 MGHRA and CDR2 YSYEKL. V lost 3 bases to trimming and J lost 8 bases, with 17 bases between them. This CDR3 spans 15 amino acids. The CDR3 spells CASSQRGGLGHEQFF. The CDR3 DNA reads TGCGCCAGCAGCCAGCGAGGTGGCCTAGGGCATGAGCAGTTCTTC.

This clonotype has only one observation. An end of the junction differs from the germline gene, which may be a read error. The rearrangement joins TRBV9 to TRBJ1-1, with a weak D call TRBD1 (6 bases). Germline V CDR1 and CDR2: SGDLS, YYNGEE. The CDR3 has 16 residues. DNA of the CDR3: TGTGCCAGCAGCGTAGGGACAGCCTATTTGAACATTGAAGCTTTCTTT. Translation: CASSVGTAYLNIEAFF.

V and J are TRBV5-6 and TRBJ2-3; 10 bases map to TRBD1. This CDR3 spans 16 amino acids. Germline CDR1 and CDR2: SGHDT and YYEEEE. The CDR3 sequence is CPGSRTLTGGVDTQYF. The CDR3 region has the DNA TGTCCCGGCAGCCGTACACTGACAGGGGGCGTGGATACGCAGTATTTT.

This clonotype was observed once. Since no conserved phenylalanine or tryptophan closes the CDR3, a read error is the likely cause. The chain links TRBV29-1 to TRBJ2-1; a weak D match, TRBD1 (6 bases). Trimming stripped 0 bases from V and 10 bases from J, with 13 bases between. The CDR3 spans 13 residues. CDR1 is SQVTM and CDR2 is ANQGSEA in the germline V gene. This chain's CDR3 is CSVEDQQGGEQFS. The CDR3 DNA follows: TGCAGCGTTGAAGACCAACAGGGCGGCGAGCAGTTCTCC.

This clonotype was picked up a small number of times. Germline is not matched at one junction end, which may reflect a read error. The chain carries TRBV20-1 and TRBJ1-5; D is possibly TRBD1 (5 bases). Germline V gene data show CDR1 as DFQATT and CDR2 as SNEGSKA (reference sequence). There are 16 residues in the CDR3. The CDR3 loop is CGARVGGEHSNQPQHF. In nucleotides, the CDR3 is TGCGGTGCTAGAGTTGGGGGGGAACACAGCAATCAGCCCCAGCATTTT.

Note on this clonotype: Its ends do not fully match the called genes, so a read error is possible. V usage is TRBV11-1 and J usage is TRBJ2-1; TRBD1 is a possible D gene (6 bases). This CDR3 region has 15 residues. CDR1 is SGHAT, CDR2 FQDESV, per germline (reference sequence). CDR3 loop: CASSPDRLSYNEHFF. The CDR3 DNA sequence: TGTGCCAGCAGCCCAGACAGGCTTTCCTACAATGAGCACTTCTTC.

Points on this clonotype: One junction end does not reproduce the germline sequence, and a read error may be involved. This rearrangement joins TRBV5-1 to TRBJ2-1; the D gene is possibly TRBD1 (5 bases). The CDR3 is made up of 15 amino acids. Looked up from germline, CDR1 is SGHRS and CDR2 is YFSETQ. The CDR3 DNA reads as TGCGCCAGCAGCCAACAGGCGAGCTCCTACAATGGGCAGTTCTTC. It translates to CASSQQASSYNGQFF.

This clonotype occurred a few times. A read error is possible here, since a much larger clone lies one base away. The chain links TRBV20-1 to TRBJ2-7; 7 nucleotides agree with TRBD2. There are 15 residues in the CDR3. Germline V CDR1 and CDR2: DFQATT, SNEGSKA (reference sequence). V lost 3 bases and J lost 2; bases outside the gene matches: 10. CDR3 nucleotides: TGCAGTGCTAGTTCGGCTAGCGGTTCCCCCTACGAGCAGTACTTC. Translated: CSASSASGSPYEQYF.